The 7 T cell receptor beta chains presented below share a single source sample, sequenced in a study of blood T cell repertoires in COVID-19. Produced via immunoSEQ multiplex PCR; TCRdb's table is partial and in-frame only. Among about 260,000 clones listed, 90% were seen once. What was sequenced was peripheral blood. The receptors here all came from a woman in her forties with acute or convalescent COVID-19.

The chain couples TRBV18 to TRBJ1-6; D possibly corresponds to TRBD1 (5 bases). CDR1 KGHSH and CDR2 LQKENI come from the germline V gene. This CDR3 has 16 amino acids. V was clipped by 0 bases and J by 8 bases, with 14 bases between them. CDR3 protein: CASSPPGGPGDSPLHF. In DNA form, the CDR3 reads TGTGCCAGCTCACCACCGGGAGGGCCGGGGGATTCACCCCTCCACTTT.

This clone was seen once. J is TRBJ2-1 and V is TRBV5-4; a weak D match, TRBD1 (6 bases). CDR1 SGHNT and CDR2 YYREEE come from the germline V gene (reference sequence). This CDR3 region has 16 residues. Trimming took off 4 bases at V and 6 bases at J, with 20 bases between the two ends. The CDR3 DNA sequence: TGTGCCAGCAGCCGGGTGGGGGCCCGTATTTCCAATGAGCAGTTCTTC. Translated, it gives CASSRVGARISNEQFF.

V and J are TRBV5-8 and TRBJ2-3; D may be TRBD2 (7 bases). Germline loops: CDR1 SGHTS, CDR2 YDEGEE. V dropped 1 base and J dropped 2 bases, with 23 bases sitting between them. CDR3 size: 19 residues. The CDR3 region is CASSLQIVGGGYHTDTQYF. The CDR3 nucleotides read TGTGCCAGCAGCTTGCAGATAGTCGGCGGGGGCTACCACACAGATACGCAGTATTTT. The full variable domain, with the rest looked up from reference TRBV5-8 and TRBJ2-3, is EAGVTQSPTHLIKTRGQQATLRCSPISGHTSVYWYQQALGLGLQFLLWYDEGEERNRGNFPPRFSGRQFPNYSSELNVNALELEDSALYLCASSLQIVGGGYHTDTQYFGPGTRLTVL.

Concerning this clone itself: This sample includes further DNA sequences coding for the same CDR3. The V and J genes are TRBV5-1 and TRBJ2-5; no clear D. This CDR3 contains 13 residues. The V and J ends lost 0 bases and 4 bases respectively, with 7 bases between them. CDR1 and CDR2 from the germline V gene are SGHRS and YFSETQ. The CDR3 loop reads CASSLAGGETQYF. The CDR3 DNA follows: TGCGCCAGCAGCTTGGCCGGTGGAGAGACCCAGTACTTC.

This chain links TRBV1 with TRBJ1-1; the tabulated D call, TRBD1, remains unverified against the DNA. TRBV1 counts as a pseudogene. CDR3 length: 13 residues. In nucleotides, the CDR3 is TGCACCAGCAGTCAGGACAGGGACACTGAAGCTTTCTTT. It yields the protein CTSSQDRDTEAFF.

This rearrangement joins TRBV5-6 to TRBJ2-6; D might be TRBD1 (6 bases). The germline V and J ends were trimmed by 5 bases and 1 base, with 13 bases remaining between them. Germline V CDR1 and CDR2: SGHDT, YYEEEE. CDR3 length equals 16 residues. CDR3 nucleotides: TGTGCCAGCAGGGTGGCAGGGGTTTCTGGGGCCAACGTCCTGACTTTC. Encoded protein: CASRVAGVSGANVLTF. The whole variable domain, remainder taken from reference TRBV5-6 and TRBJ2-6, is DAGVTQSPTHLIKTRGQQVTLRCSPKSGHDTVSWYQQALGQGPQFIFQYYEEEERQRGNFPDRFSGHQFPNYSSELNVNALLLGDSALYLCASRVAGVSGANVLTFGAGSRLTVL.

The gene calls are TRBV12-5 and TRBJ1-5, with D tentatively TRBD1 (5 bases). Looked up from germline, CDR1 is LGHNT and CDR2 is FRNRAP. Trimming pared 0 bases from V and 0 bases from J, leaving 18 bases between. CDR3 length: 19 amino acids. CDR3 amino acids: CASGLVIGGTHNSNQPQHF. CDR3 DNA: TGTGCTAGTGGTTTGGTTATCGGGGGGACCCATAATAGCAATCAGCCCCAGCATTTT.